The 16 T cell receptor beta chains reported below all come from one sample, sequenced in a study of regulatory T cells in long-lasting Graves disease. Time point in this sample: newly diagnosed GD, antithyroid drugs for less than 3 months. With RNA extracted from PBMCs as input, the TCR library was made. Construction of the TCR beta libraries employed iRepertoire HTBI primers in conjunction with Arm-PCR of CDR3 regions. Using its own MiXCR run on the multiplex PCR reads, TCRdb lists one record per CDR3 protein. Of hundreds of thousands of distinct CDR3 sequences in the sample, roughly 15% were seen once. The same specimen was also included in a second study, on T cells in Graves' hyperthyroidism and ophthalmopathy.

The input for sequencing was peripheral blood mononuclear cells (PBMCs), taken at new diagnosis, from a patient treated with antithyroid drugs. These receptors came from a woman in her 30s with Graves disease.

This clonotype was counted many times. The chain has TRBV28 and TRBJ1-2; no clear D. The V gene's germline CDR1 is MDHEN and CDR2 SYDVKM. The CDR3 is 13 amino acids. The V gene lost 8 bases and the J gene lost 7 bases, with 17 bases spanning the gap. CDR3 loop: CASQVTGGLGYTF. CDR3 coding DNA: TGTGCCAGCCAGGTGACGGGCGGGCTTGGCTACACCTTC.

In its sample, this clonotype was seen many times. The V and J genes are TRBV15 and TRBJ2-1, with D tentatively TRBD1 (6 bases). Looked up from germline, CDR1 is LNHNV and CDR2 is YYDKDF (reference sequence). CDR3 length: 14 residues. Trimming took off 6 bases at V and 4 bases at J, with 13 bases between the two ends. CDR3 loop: CATRVPDRYNEQFF. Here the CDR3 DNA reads TGTGCCACCAGAGTCCCCGACAGGTACAATGAGCAGTTCTTC. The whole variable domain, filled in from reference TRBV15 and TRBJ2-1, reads DAMVIQNPRYQVTQFGKPVTLSCSQTLNHNVMYWYQQKSSQAPKLLFHYYDKDFNNEADTPDNFQSRRPNTSFCFLDIRSPGLGDTAMYLCATRVPDRYNEQFFGPGTRLTVL.

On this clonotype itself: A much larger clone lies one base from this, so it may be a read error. In DNA, the CDR3 is TGTGCCTGCAGTATCTCCACTCAAGAGACCCAGTACTTC. Its protein product is CACSISTQETQYF. V and J are TRBV6-1 and TRBJ2-5; D is ambiguous. There are 13 residues in the CDR3. Germline values: CDR1 MNHNS, CDR2 SASEGT.

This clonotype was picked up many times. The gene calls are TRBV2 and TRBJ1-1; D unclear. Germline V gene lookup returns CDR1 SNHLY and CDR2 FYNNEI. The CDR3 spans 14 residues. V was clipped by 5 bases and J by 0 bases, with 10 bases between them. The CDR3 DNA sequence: TGTGCCAGCAGTTTCACACCGATGAACACTGAAGCTTTCTTT. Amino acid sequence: CASSFTPMNTEAFF.

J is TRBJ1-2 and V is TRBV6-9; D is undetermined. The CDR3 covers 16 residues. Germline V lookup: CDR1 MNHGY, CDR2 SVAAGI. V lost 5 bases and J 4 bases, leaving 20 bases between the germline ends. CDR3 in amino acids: CASSELWGGSGYGYTF. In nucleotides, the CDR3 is TGTGCCAGCAGTGAATTATGGGGAGGGTCGGGCTATGGCTACACCTTC.

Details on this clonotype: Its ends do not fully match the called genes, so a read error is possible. CDR3: CASSEQGAVTEALF. In DNA, the CDR3 is TGCGCCAGCAGTGAACAGGGGGCGGTCACTGAAGCTCTCTTT. The genes are TRBV10-2 and TRBJ1-1, with TRBD1 matching 9 bases. The CDR3 is made up of 14 amino acids. CDR1 WSHSY and CDR2 SAAADI come from the germline V gene.

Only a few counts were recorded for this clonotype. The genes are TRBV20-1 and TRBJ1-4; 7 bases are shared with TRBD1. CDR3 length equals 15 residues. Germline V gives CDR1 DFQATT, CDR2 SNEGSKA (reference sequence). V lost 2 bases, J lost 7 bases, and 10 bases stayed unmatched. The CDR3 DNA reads TGCAGTGCTAGACTTCAGGGGGGACGAGGTGAAAAACTGTTTTTT. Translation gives CSARLQGGRGEKLFF.

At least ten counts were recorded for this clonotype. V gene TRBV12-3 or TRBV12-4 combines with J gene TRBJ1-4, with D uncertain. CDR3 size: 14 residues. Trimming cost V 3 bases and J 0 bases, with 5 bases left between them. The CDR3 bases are TGTGCCAGCAGTTTCCTGGCAACTAATGAAAAACTGTTTTTT. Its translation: CASSFLATNEKLFF.

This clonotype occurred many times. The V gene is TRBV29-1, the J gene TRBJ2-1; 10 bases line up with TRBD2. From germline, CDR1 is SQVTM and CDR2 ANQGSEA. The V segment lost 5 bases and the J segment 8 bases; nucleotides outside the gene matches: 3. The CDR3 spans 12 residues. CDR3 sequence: CSVSSGSDEQFF. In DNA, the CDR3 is TGCAGCGTTTCTAGCGGGAGCGATGAGCAGTTCTTC.

CDR3 protein: CSAVVRGRHNEQFF. In nucleotides, the CDR3 is TGCAGTGCCGTTGTTCGGGGCCGACACAATGAGCAGTTCTTC. The gene calls are TRBV20-1 and TRBJ2-1; the D gene could be TRBD1 or TRBD2 (5 bases each). CDR3 length: 14 residues. V was pared by 6 bases and J by 5 bases, with 17 bases between. Germline lookup yields CDR1 DFQATT and CDR2 SNEGSKA (reference sequence).

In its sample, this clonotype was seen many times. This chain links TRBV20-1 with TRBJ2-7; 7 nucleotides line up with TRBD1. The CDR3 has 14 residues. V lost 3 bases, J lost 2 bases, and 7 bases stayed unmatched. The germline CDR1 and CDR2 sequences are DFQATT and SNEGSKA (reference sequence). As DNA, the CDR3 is TGCAGTGCTAGCCAAGGGACAGCAACCTACGAGCAGTACTTC. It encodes CSASQGTATYEQYF.

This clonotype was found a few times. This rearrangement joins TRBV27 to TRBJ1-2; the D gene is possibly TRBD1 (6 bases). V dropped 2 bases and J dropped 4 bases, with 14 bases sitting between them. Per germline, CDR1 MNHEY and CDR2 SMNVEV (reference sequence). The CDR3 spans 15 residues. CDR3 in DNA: TGTGCCAGCAGTTTACGTCCTACAGGGCCCTATGGCTACACCTTC. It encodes CASSLRPTGPYGYTF.

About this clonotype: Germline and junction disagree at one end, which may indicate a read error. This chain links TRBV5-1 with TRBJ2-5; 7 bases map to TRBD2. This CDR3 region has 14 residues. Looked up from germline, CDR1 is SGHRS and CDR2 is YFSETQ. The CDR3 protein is CASSLAIREENQYF. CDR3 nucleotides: TGCGCCAGCAGCTTGGCCATTCGGGAGGAGAACCAGTACTTC.

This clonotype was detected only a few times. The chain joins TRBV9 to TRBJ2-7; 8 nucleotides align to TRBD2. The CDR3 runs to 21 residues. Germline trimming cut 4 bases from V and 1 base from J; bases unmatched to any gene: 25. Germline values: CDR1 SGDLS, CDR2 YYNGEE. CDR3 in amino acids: CASSQSKTAGLSGDLSYEQYF. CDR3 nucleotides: TGTGCCAGCAGCCAATCCAAGACGGCAGGCCTTAGCGGGGACTTGTCCTACGAGCAGTACTTC.

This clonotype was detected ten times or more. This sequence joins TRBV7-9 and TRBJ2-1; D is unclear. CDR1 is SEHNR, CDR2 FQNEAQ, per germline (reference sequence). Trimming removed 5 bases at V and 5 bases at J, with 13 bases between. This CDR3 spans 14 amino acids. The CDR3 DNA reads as TGTGCCAGCAGCAAAGTCTATAGGGACAATGAGCAGTTCTTC. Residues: CASSKVYRDNEQFF.

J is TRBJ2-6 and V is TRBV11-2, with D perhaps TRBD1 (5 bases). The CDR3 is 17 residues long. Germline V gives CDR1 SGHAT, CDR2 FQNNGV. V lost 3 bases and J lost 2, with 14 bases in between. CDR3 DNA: TGTGCCAGCAGCTTTTACTCAGGGTTCGCTGGGGCCAACGTCCTGACTTTC. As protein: CASSFYSGFAGANVLTF.